This TCR beta chain was captured in a study of T cells in Graves' hyperthyroidism and ophthalmopathy. Study-wide background: Before any treatment, at initial diagnosis, peripheral blood was collected. Study-wide findings and caveats: Ophthalmopathy was distinguished from stable hyperthyroidism by 13 V-J signatures. The model anticipated ophthalmopathy a median around six months pre-onset.

In making diagnoses, clinical symptoms, serum thyroxine and TRAb, thyroid ultrasound and orbital computed tomography were all used. RNA transcripts yielded amplified TCR beta CDR3 regions. In the first-round RT-PCR of the TCR CDR3, the HTBI primer set was used. Each CDR3 protein gets one entry after TCRdb re-called the multiplex PCR reads with MiXCR. The repertoire holds roughly 300,000 distinct CDR3 sequences, with about 15% as singletons. The CDR3 extends over 12 amino acids. The germline V gene encodes CDR1 SQVTM and CDR2 ANQGSEA. Deletions cut 4 bases from V and 2 bases from J, with 8 bases between. As regards this clonotype: The antigen remains unidentified.

V and J are TRBV29-1 and TRBJ1-2; D is perhaps TRBD1 (5 bases). The receptor's source is a young woman with Graves' hyperthyroidism. Material: blood. Written as DNA, the CDR3 is TGCAGCGTTGGGGACGGGAACTATGGCTACACCTTC. Amino acids: CSVGDGNYGYTF.